This T cell receptor beta chain was identified in a study of T cells in Graves' hyperthyroidism and ophthalmopathy. The wider study: Peripheral blood was collected at initial diagnosis, before any treatment.

Using RNA transcripts as the source, TCR beta CDR3 regions were amplified. TCR CDR3 underwent first-round RT-PCR with the HTBI primer set. Each CDR3 protein is one row after TCRdb ran MiXCR on the multiplex PCR reads. The table lists roughly 170,000 distinct CDR3 sequences, about a sixth of them singletons. Hyperthyroidism patients were newly diagnosed, had disease duration under 2 months, and were aged 18 to 65 years. Patients were excluded for uncontrolled infection, other autoimmune disease, pregnancy or lactation. The junction had 6 bases not matched to a gene; V was cut back by 2 bases and J by 1 base. CDR1 SGHVS and CDR2 FNYEAQ come from the germline V gene. This CDR3 has 17 residues. The study, taken as a whole, reports: In validation, the model predicted ophthalmopathy. These predictions came a median about 6.2 months before onset.

Only a few counts were recorded for this clonotype. The antigen is not known. The sequencing input was blood. This chain uses TRBV7-6 with TRBJ2-5, with TRBD2 matching 11 bases. The source is a woman in her fifties or sixties with Graves' hyperthyroidism. The CDR3 loop is CASSLTLAGGAQETQYF. CDR3 nucleotides: TGTGCCAGCAGCTTAACCTTAGCGGGAGGGGCCCAAGAGACCCAGTACTTC.